What follows describes a single T cell receptor beta chain. Germline V gene sequence: CDR1 MGHRA, CDR2 YSYEKL. The CDR3 consists of 13 residues. V gave up 6 bases and J gave up 0 bases, with 7 bases separating them. This sample is part of a study of shared clonotypes between healthy human individuals. The protocol was immunoSEQ multiplex PCR, while the TCRdb copy is restricted to in-frame clones and leaves out a portion. The top ten hold around 12% of the sample, which has 550,000 to 600,000 clones, 70% to 80% seen once. The chain joins TRBV4-1 to TRBJ2-3; D unresolved. The sample comprised PBMCs. This TCR derives from a woman in her 40s in good health. Some clones in this sample may be carry-over from other donors' samples. DNA for the CDR3: TGCGCCAGCAGGAGGCTAAGCACAGATACGCAGTATTTT. Its protein product is CASRRLSTDTQYF.